These 32 T cell receptor beta chains share one sample of origin, sequenced in a study of T cells in localized non-small cell lung cancer (dated by TCRdb to about 2020). The library was generated by the immunoSEQ multiplex PCR assay. The immuneACCESS repertoire file appears here via TCRdb, limited to in-frame rearrangements. These files lack a portion of the clones; in checked studies, under half of the deficit traces to unresolved V genes, and the cause of the others is not known. Recorded for this sample are about 35,000 clones; over 80% of them occurred a single time. Clones ranked in the top ten supply less than 2.5% of the sample. The sample consisted of peripheral blood, taken before any cancer treatment. The receptors were gathered from a female donor at least 60 years old with stage I lung adenocarcinoma.

This rearrangement joins TRBV28 to TRBJ1-2; D not resolved. Germline V CDR1 and CDR2: MDHEN, SYDVKM. V dropped 6 bases and J dropped 4 bases, with 12 bases sitting between them. The CDR3 length is 13 residues. Written as DNA, the CDR3 is TGTGCCAGCAGGGCGGAAACAATCTATGGCTACACCTTC. This sequence encodes CASRAETIYGYTF.

The gene calls are TRBV13 and TRBJ1-2; TRBD1 aligns across 12 bases. CDR3 length equals 17 residues. The germline gives CDR1 PRHDT, CDR2 FYEKMQ (reference sequence). V shed 4 bases, J shed 0 bases, and the junction held 6 bases outside the gene matches. The CDR3 loop reads CASSYPGQGAANYGYTF. CDR3 nucleotides: TGTGCCAGCAGCTATCCGGGACAGGGGGCTGCTAACTATGGCTACACCTTC. Full variable domain (remainder filled in from reference TRBV13 and TRBJ1-2): AAGVIQSPRHLIKEKRETATLKCYPIPRHDTVYWYQQGPGQDPQFLISFYEKMQSDKGSIPDRFSAQQFSDYHSELNMSSLELGDSALYFCASSYPGQGAANYGYTFGSGTRLTVV.

The chain carries TRBV2 and TRBJ2-3; D gene uncertain. CDR1 is SNHLY and CDR2 is FYNNEI in the germline V gene. V was pared by 1 base and J by 3 bases, with 5 bases between. CDR3 size: 13 residues. CDR3 loop: CASSEVKTDTQYF. The CDR3 region has the DNA TGTGCCAGCAGTGAAGTGAAAACAGATACGCAGTATTTT.

The CDR3 coding sequence is TGCGCCAGCAGCTTGGACGAGGGCGAGCAGTACTTC. Translated: CASSLDEGEQYF. V usage is TRBV5-1 and J usage is TRBJ2-7; D perhaps matches TRBD2 (5 bases). With 0 bases removed from V and 6 bases from J, the gap between germline ends came to 7 bases. The CDR3 extends over 12 amino acids. Germline lookup yields CDR1 SGHRS and CDR2 YFSETQ.

V usage is TRBV25-1 and J usage is TRBJ1-4; D gene uncertain. The CDR3 runs to 11 residues. The ends were cut back, 5 bases at V and 8 bases at J, with 6 bases in the middle. Germline V gives CDR1 MGHDK, CDR2 SYGVNS. The CDR3 DNA is TGTGCCAGCAGTTCCCTAGAAAAACTGTTTTTT. The encoded protein is CASSSLEKLFF.

The chain carries TRBV18 and TRBJ1-5; 9 nucleotides match TRBD1. Germline V CDR1 and CDR2: KGHSH, LQKENI. CDR3 length: 14 amino acids. V gave up 3 bases and J gave up 6 bases; unmatched junction bases: 3. In nucleotides, the CDR3 is TGTGCCAGCTCACCCCGACAGGGGGGTCAGCCCCAGCATTTT. As protein: CASSPRQGGQPQHF.

This clone was seen a handful of times. The chain uses TRBV28 and TRBJ2-5, with D possibly being TRBD1 (6 bases). Trimming took 5 bases from V and 1 from J, leaving 11 bases between them. The CDR3 is 14 amino acids. The V gene's germline CDR1 is MDHEN and CDR2 SYDVKM. The CDR3 here is CASSTLTGQETQYF. CDR3 coding DNA: TGTGCCAGCAGTACCTTGACAGGCCAAGAGACCCAGTACTTC.

This rearrangement joins TRBV2 to TRBJ2-3, with TRBD2 identical over 12 bases. Unmatched junction bases numbered 6, after V lost 5 bases and J lost 0 bases. CDR1 and CDR2 (germline): SNHLY, FYNNEI. The CDR3 has 17 residues. The CDR3 nucleotides are TGTGCCAGCAGTTATTGGACTAGCGGGGTTAGCACAGATACGCAGTATTTT. Its translation is CASSYWTSGVSTDTQYF.

The chain employs TRBV27 and TRBJ1-1; 9 positions agree with TRBD1. The CDR3 is 16 amino acids. The V segment lost 1 base and the J segment 4 bases; nucleotides outside the gene matches: 7. In germline, CDR1 is MNHEY, CDR2 SMNVEV (reference sequence). CDR3 region: CASSLYRGRGGTEAFF. Here the CDR3 DNA reads TGTGCCAGCAGTTTATACAGGGGGCGAGGAGGCACTGAAGCTTTCTTT.

This clone was detected a few times. V gene TRBV10-1 combines with J gene TRBJ2-3; D is unresolved. The CDR3 length is 14 residues. Trimming left V 7 bases short and J 2 bases short, with 13 bases between. Germline V gene lookup returns CDR1 WNHNN and CDR2 SYGVQD (reference sequence). CDR3 coding DNA: TGCGCCAGCACCAAGGACCCCCACACAGATACGCAGTATTTT. Protein: CASTKDPHTDTQYF.

The rearrangement uses TRBV5-1 and TRBJ2-5; TRBD1 agrees at 7 bases. CDR1 is SGHRS and CDR2 is YFSETQ in the germline V gene. V lost 3 bases to trimming and J lost 0 bases; unmatched junction nucleotides: 11. The CDR3 totals 17 residues. CDR3 residues: CASSSMTGPRYQETQYF. CDR3 nucleotides: TGCGCCAGCAGCTCCATGACAGGGCCGAGGTACCAAGAGACCCAGTACTTC.

The chain joins TRBV5-6 to TRBJ1-5; D is possibly TRBD1 (5 bases). V was trimmed by 4 bases and J by 0 bases, leaving 14 bases between them. This CDR3 is 16 amino acids long. Germline lookup yields CDR1 SGHDT and CDR2 YYEEEE. This CDR3 reads CASSRDGSYSNQPQHF. In DNA form, the CDR3 reads TGTGCCAGCAGCCGGGACGGATCCTATAGCAATCAGCCCCAGCATTTT.

This chain uses TRBV27 with TRBJ1-2; D may be TRBD1 (5 bases). V was pared by 5 bases and J by 0 bases, with 13 bases between. Germline V CDR1 and CDR2: MNHEY, SMNVEV (reference sequence). There are 15 residues in the CDR3. In DNA, the CDR3 is TGTGCCAGCAGTCCCAGGGCCACAGCTAACTATGGCTACACCTTC. It yields the protein CASSPRATANYGYTF.

This clone was detected a few times. V usage is TRBV7-2 and J usage is TRBJ1-2; 9 bases agree with TRBD1. Trimming removed 1 base from V and 5 bases from J; junction bases left unmatched: 2. The CDR3 spans 14 residues. Germline CDR1 and CDR2: SGHTA and FQGNSA. CDR3 nucleotides: TGTGCCAGCAGCTTAGACAGGGGGCCTTATGGCTACACCTTC. This gives the protein CASSLDRGPYGYTF.

The chain combines TRBV6-6 with TRBJ1-1; 7 bases are shared with TRBD1. The CDR3 consists of 16 residues. The trim removed 6 bases at V and 0 bases at J, leaving 10 bases unmatched. CDR1 MNHNY and CDR2 SVGAGI come from the germline V gene (reference sequence). The DNA for the CDR3 is TGTGCCAGCAGGGGAGGATCGGGACAGCTGAACACTGAAGCTTTCTTT. This codes for CASRGGSGQLNTEAFF.

CDR3 sequence: CASSRQGLDTGELFF. In DNA, the CDR3 is TGTGCCAGCAGTAGGCAAGGTCTAGACACCGGGGAGCTGTTTTTT. The J gene is TRBJ2-2, the V gene TRBV25-1; D is uncertain. Trimming removed 5 bases from V and 3 bases from J, with 13 bases in between. Germline V gene data show CDR1 as MGHDK and CDR2 as SYGVNS. The CDR3 is made up of 15 amino acids.

CDR3: CASGSGTGSQPQHF. The DNA of the CDR3 is TGTGCTAGTGGGTCCGGGACGGGGAGTCAGCCCCAGCATTTT. The chain joins TRBV12-5 to TRBJ1-5; possibly TRBD1 for D (5 bases). Germline loops: CDR1 LGHNT, CDR2 FRNRAP. The CDR3 length is 14 residues. V lost 6 bases, J lost 6 bases, and 15 bases lay in between. The full variable domain, rest sourced from reference TRBV12-5 and TRBJ1-5, is DARVTQTPRHKVTEMGQEVTMRCQPILGHNTVFWYRQTMMQGLELLAYFRNRAPLDDSGMPKDRFSAEMPDATLATLKIQPSEPRDSAVYFCASGSGTGSQPQHFGDGTRLSIL.

V and J are TRBV5-6 and TRBJ2-5, with D uncertain. This CDR3 comprises 14 residues. Trimming removed 4 bases at V and 5 bases at J, with 15 bases between. Germline CDR1 SGHDT, CDR2 YYEEEE. The CDR3 region has the DNA TGTGCCAGCAGCCCCCGGCTAACACGGGAGACCCAGTACTTC. Its protein product is CASSPRLTRETQYF.

The rearrangement links TRBV7-2 to TRBJ1-2; TRBD1 might be the D (5 bases). Trimming shortened V by 5 bases and J by 11 bases, and 12 bases separated the two germline ends. The CDR3 runs 11 residues. The germline gives CDR1 SGHTA, CDR2 FQGNSA. CDR3 protein: CASSPGTEYTF. CDR3 sequence (DNA): TGTGCCAGCAGCCCCGGGACGGAGTACACCTTC.

V usage is TRBV7-9 and J usage is TRBJ1-1; TRBD1 agrees at 7 bases. The CDR3 is made up of 15 amino acids. V lost 5 bases to trimming and J lost 8 bases; unmatched junction nucleotides: 14. Germline loops: CDR1 SEHNR, CDR2 FQNEAQ (reference sequence). In DNA form, the CDR3 reads TGTGCCAGCAGCAACCCAAACAGGGGCGATACCGAAGCTTTCTTT. This codes for CASSNPNRGDTEAFF.

This rearrangement joins TRBV29-1 to TRBJ1-2; 9 bases are a match to TRBD1. This CDR3 is built from 13 residues. Per the germline V gene, CDR1 is SQVTM and CDR2 is ANQGSEA. J was trimmed by 3 bases and V by 5 bases; bases with no gene match: 4. CDR3 in DNA: TGCAGCGTTTGGACAGGGGCCGACTATGGCTACACCTTC. Amino acid sequence: CSVWTGADYGYTF.

The chain has TRBV30 and TRBJ1-1, with D hard to call. This CDR3 has 14 residues. Per germline, CDR1 GTSNPN and CDR2 SVGIG (reference sequence). V lost 4 bases and J lost 2, with 14 bases in between. Written as DNA, the CDR3 is TGTGCCTGGAACAACTTTCCGGTAAACACTGAAGCTTTCTTT. This gives the protein CAWNNFPVNTEAFF.

This rearrangement joins TRBV27 to TRBJ1-1; D remains unclear. The V gene lost 1 base and the J gene lost 5 bases, with 11 bases spanning the gap. The germline V gene has CDR1 MNHEY and CDR2 SMNVEV (reference sequence). CDR3 length: 14 amino acids. CDR3 residues: CASSLLGWETEAFF. The DNA of the CDR3 is TGTGCCAGCAGTTTATTAGGGTGGGAAACTGAAGCTTTCTTT.

The chain employs TRBV6-5 and TRBJ1-2; no clear D gene. V was clipped by 5 bases and J by 2 bases, with 12 bases between them. The CDR3 contains 14 residues. From germline, CDR1 is MNHEY and CDR2 SVGAGI. CDR3 region: CASSRLSQNYGYTF. CDR3 DNA: TGTGCCAGCAGTCGACTTTCACAGAACTATGGCTACACCTTC.

The chain links TRBV28 to TRBJ2-3; tentatively, D is TRBD2 (5 bases). The CDR3 totals 14 residues. The germline V gene has CDR1 MDHEN and CDR2 SYDVKM. Trimming removed 4 bases from V and 0 bases from J, with 8 bases in between. CDR3 loop: CASSSPGSTDTQYF. CDR3 nucleotide sequence: TGTGCCAGCAGTTCGCCGGGGAGCACAGATACGCAGTATTTT.

In regard to this clone: The junction and the germline gene differ at one end; a read error may be behind it. The V gene is TRBV18, the J gene TRBJ2-1; TRBD2 matches at 9 bases. The CDR3 consists of 16 residues. Germline loops: CDR1 KGHSH, CDR2 LQKENI. This chain's CDR3 is CASSPDGRGGYDEQFF. As DNA, the CDR3 is TGTGCCAGCTCACCGGACGGGCGGGGGGGCTACGATGAGCAGTTCTTC.

This clone was counted between two and nine times. The gene calls are TRBV5-4 and TRBJ2-1; possibly TRBD1 or TRBD2 for D (5 bases each). The CDR3 runs to 15 residues. Germline CDR1 SGHNT, CDR2 YYREEE (reference sequence). The V gene lost 0 bases and the J gene lost 1 base, with 8 bases spanning the gap. CDR3 sequence: CASSLVGASYNEQFF. The CDR3 coding sequence is TGTGCCAGCAGCTTGGTCGGGGCTTCCTACAATGAGCAGTTCTTC.

This clone has just one count. This chain links TRBV5-1 with TRBJ1-4; 7 bases map to TRBD1. Trimming cost V 4 bases and J 0 bases; bases outside gene matches: 9. Germline V CDR1 and CDR2: SGHRS, YFSETQ. This CDR3 contains 17 residues. The CDR3: CASSPNTGAATNEKLFF. The CDR3 coding sequence is TGCGCCAGCAGCCCCAACACAGGGGCGGCAACTAATGAAAAACTGTTTTTT.

In DNA form, the CDR3 reads TGCGCCAGCAGCTCCTCAGCGGGGCCGTCCGGCTATGGCTACACCTTC. As protein: CASSSSAGPSGYGYTF. The gene calls are TRBV4-3 and TRBJ1-2, with a possible D match to TRBD1 (5 bases). Germline V gene data show CDR1 as LGHNA and CDR2 as YSLEER. The CDR3 is 16 residues long. Trimming cost V 5 bases and J 4 bases, with 20 bases left between them.

The V gene is TRBV19, the J gene TRBJ2-5; the match to TRBD2 covers 12 bases. The CDR3 sequence is 14 residues long. Trimming cost V 4 bases and J 6 bases; bases outside gene matches: 3. CDR1 and CDR2 from the germline V gene are LNHDA and SQIVND (reference sequence). The CDR3 coding sequence is TGTGCCAGTAGTACGACTAGCGGGGGAAAGACCCAGTACTTC. This gives the protein CASSTTSGGKTQYF. Based on the CDR3 plus reference TRBV19 and TRBJ2-5, the full variable domain is DGGITQSPKYLFRKEGQNVTLSCEQNLNHDAMYWYRQDPGQGLRLIYYSQIVNDFQKGDIAEGYSVSREKKESFPLTVTSAQKNPTAFYLCASSTTSGGKTQYFGPGTRLLVL.

The J gene is TRBJ2-3, the V gene TRBV28; no firm D call. V lost 4 bases and J lost 0, with 8 bases in between. Looked up from germline, CDR1 is MDHEN and CDR2 is SYDVKM. The CDR3 is made up of 14 amino acids. The CDR3 coding sequence is TGTGCCAGCAGTTATCCCGTTAGCACAGATACGCAGTATTTT. This translates into CASSYPVSTDTQYF.

The chain is built from TRBV7-2 and TRBJ1-2; possible D gene TRBD1, 6 bases. Trimming shortened V by 3 bases and J by 5 bases, and 13 bases separated the two germline ends. The CDR3 is 14 amino acids. CDR1 and CDR2 (germline): SGHTA, FQGNSA. The CDR3 sequence: CASSFDRRPYGYTF. CDR3 nucleotide sequence: TGTGCCAGCAGCTTTGACAGGAGGCCGTATGGCTACACCTTC.